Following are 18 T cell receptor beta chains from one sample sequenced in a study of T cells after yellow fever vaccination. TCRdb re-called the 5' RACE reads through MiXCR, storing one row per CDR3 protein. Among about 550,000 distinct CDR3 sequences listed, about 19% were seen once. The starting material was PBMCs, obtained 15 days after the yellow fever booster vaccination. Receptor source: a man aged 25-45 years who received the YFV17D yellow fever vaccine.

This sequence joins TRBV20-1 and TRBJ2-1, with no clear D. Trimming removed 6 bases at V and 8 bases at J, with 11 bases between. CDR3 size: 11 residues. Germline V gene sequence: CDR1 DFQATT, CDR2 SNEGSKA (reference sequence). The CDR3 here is CSAQSVHEQFF. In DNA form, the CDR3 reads TGCAGTGCCCAAAGTGTCCATGAGCAGTTCTTC.

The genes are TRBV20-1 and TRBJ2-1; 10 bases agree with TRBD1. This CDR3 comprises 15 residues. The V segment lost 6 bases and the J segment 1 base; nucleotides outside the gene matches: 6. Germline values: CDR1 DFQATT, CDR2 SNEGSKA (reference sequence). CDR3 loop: CSASGQGKSYNEQFF. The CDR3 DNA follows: TGCAGTGCGTCGGGACAGGGGAAATCCTACAATGAGCAGTTCTTC.

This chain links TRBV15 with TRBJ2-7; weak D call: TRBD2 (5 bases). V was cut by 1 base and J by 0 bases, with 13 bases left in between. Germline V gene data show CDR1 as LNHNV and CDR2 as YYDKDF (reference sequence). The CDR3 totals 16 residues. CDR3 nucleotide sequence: TGTGCCACCAGCAGAGCCGGTCGAGGGTTCTCCTACGAGCAGTACTTC. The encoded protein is CATSRAGRGFSYEQYF.

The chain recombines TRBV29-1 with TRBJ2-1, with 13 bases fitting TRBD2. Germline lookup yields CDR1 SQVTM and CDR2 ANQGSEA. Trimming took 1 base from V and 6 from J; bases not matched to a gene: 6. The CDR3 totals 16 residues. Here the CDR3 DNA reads TGCAGCGTTGAAGTGTGGACTAGCGGGAGTCGCAATGAGCAGTTCTTC. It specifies CSVEVWTSGSRNEQFF.

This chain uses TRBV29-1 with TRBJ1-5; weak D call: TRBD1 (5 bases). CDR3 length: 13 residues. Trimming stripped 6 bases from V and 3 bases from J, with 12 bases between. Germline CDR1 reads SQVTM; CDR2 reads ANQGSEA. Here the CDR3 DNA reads TGCAGCGTGGCGGGGGGAGCCAATCAGCCCCAGCATTTT. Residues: CSVAGGANQPQHF.

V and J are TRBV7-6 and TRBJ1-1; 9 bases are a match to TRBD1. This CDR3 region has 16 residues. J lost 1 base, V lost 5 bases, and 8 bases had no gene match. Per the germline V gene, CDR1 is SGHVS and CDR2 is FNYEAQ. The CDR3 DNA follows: TGTGCCAGCAGCCTACAGGGGGCGAGATCGAACACTGAAGCTTTCTTT. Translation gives CASSLQGARSNTEAFF.

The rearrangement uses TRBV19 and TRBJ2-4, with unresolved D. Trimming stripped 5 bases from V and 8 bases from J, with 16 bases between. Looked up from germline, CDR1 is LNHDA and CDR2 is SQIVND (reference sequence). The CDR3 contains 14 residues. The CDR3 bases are TGTGCCAGTAGTCTCTCAGGAAGCTTTGACATTCAGTACTTC. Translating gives CASSLSGSFDIQYF.

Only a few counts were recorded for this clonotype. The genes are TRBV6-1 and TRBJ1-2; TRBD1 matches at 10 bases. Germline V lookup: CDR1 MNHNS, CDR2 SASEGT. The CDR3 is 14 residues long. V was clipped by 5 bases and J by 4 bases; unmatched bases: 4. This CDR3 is CASSRQGAGYGYTF. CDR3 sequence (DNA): TGTGCCAGCAGTAGACAGGGGGCCGGCTATGGCTACACCTTC.

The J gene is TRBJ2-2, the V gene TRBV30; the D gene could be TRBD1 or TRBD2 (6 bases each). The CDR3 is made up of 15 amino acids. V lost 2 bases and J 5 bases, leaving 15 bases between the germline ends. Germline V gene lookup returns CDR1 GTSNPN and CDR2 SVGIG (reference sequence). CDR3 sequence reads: CAWSYGGVDTGELFF. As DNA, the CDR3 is TGTGCCTGGAGTTACGGGGGCGTAGATACCGGGGAGCTGTTTTTT.

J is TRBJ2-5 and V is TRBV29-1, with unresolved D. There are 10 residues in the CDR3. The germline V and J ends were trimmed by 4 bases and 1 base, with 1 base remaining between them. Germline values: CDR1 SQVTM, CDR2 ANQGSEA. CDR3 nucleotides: TGCAGCGTTGTCCAAGAGACCCAGTACTTC. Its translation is CSVVQETQYF.

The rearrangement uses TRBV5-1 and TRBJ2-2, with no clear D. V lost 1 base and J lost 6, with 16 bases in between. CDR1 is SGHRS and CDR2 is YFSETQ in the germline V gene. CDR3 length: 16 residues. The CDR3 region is CASSLNRASVAGELFF. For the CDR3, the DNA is TGCGCCAGCAGCTTGAACAGAGCGAGTGTGGCCGGGGAGCTGTTTTTT.

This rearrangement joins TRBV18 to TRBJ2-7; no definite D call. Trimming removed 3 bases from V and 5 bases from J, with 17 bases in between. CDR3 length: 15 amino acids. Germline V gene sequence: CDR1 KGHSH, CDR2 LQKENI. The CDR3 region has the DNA TGTGCCAGCTCACCTCGGTCAGGCTATCGGGACGAGCAGTACTTC. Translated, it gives CASSPRSGYRDEQYF.

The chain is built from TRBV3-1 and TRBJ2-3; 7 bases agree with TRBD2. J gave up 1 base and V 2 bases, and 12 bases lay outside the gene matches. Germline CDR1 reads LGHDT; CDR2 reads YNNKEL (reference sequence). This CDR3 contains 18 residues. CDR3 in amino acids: CASSQPSGRGMGTDTQYF. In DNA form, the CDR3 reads TGTGCCAGCAGCCAACCGTCTGGGAGGGGAATGGGCACAGATACGCAGTATTTT.

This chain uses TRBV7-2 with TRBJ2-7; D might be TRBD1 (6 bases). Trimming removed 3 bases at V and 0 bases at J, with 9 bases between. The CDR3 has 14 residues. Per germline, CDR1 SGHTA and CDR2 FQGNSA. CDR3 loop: CASSFGQTSYEQYF. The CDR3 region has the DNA TGTGCCAGCAGCTTCGGACAGACCTCCTACGAGCAGTACTTC. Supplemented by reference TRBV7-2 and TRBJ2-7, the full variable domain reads GAGVSQSPSNKVTEKGKDVELRCDPISGHTALYWYRQSLGQGLEFLIYFQGNSAPDKSGLPSDRFSAERTGGSVSTLTIQRTQQEDSAVYLCASSFGQTSYEQYFGPGTRLTVT.

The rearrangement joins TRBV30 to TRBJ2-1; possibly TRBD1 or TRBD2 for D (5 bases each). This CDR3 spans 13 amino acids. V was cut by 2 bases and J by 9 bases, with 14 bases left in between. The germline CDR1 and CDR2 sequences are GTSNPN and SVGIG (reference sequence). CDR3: CAWSTGTFGEQFF. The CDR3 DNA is TGTGCCTGGAGTACCGGGACGTTTGGTGAGCAGTTCTTC.

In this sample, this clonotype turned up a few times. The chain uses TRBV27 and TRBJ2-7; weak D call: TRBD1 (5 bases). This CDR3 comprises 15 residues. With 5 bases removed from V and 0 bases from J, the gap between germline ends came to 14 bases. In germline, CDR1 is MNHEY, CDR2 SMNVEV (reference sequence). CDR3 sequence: CASSPSQDGSYEQYF. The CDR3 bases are TGTGCCAGCAGTCCCTCACAGGACGGCTCCTACGAGCAGTACTTC.

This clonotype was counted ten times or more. The CDR3 spells CASSGLQETQYF. CDR3 nucleotide sequence: TGTGCCAGCAGCGGACTCCAAGAGACCCAGTACTTC. This chain links TRBV7-6 with TRBJ2-5; D may be TRBD2 (5 bases). The CDR3 is 12 amino acids. The germline V and J ends were trimmed by 5 bases and 1 base, with 5 bases remaining between them. CDR1 SGHVS and CDR2 FNYEAQ come from the germline V gene.

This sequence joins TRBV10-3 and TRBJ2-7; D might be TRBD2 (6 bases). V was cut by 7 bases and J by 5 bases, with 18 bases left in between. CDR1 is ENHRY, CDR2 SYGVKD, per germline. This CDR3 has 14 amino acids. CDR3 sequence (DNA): TGTGCCATCACCGCCGGAGGGAGGACCCACGAGCAGTACTTC. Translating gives CAITAGGRTHEQYF.